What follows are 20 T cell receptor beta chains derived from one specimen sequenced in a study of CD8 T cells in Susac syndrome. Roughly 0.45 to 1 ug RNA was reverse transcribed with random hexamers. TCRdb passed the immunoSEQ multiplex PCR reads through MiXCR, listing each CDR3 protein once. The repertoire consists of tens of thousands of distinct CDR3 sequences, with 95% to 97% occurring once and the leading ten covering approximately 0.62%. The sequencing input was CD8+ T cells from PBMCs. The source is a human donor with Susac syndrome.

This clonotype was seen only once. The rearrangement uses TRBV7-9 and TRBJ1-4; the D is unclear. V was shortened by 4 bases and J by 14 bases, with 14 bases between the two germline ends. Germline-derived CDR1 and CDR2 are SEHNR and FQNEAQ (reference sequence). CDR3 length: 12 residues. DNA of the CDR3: TGTGCCAGCAGCTCGGCGGACTTCAAGCTGTTTTTT. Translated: CASSSADFKLFF.

DNA of the CDR3: TGTGCCTGGGGCCCGGGGGAGGGTAACACTGAAGCTTTCTTT. Protein sequence: CAWGPGEGNTEAFF. The rearrangement uses TRBV30 and TRBJ1-1; D is perhaps TRBD1 (5 bases). V lost 5 bases to trimming and J lost 2 bases, with 15 bases between them. The CDR3 covers 14 residues. From germline, CDR1 is GTSNPN and CDR2 SVGIG (reference sequence).

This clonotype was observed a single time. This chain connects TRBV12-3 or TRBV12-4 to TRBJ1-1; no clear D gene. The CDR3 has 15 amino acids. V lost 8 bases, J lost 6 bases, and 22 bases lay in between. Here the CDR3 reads CASRRDAGLQSEAFF. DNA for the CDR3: TGTGCCAGCCGACGCGACGCTGGACTACAGTCTGAAGCTTTCTTT.

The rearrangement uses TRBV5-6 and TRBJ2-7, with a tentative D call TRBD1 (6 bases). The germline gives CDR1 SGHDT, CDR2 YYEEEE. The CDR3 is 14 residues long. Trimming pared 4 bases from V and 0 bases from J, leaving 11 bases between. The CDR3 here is CASSTGQHSYEQYF. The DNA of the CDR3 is TGTGCCAGCAGCACCGGACAGCACTCCTACGAGCAGTACTTC.

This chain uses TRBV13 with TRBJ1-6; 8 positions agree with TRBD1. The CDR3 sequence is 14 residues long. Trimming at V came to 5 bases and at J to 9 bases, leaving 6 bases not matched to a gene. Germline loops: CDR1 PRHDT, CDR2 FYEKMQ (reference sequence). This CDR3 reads CASSNRDRPSPLHF. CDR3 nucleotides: TGTGCCAGCAGCAACCGGGACAGGCCTTCACCCCTCCACTTT.

CDR3 DNA: TGCAGCGTTGAAGATCGGGATGGCTACACCTTC. This encodes CSVEDRDGYTF. The genes are TRBV29-1 and TRBJ1-2, with no clear D. The CDR3 has 11 amino acids. Germline loops: CDR1 SQVTM, CDR2 ANQGSEA. V lost 0 bases to trimming and J lost 6 bases, with 5 bases between them.

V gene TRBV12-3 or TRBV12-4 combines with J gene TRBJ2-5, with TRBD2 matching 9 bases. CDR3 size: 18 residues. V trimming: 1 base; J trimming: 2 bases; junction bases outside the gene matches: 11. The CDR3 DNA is TGTGCCAGCAGTTTAGTAGCGGGGGCCTTGGGAGGACAAGAGACCCAGTACTTC. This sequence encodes CASSLVAGALGGQETQYF.

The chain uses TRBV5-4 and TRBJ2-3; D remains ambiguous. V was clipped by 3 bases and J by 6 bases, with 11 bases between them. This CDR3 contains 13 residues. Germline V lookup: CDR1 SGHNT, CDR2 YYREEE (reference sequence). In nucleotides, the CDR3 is TGTGCCAGCAGCTCCCTTATACTTGATACGCAGTATTTT. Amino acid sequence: CASSSLILDTQYF. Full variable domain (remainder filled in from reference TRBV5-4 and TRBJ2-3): ETGVTQSPTHLIKTRGQQVTLRCSSQSGHNTVSWYQQALGQGPQFIFQYYREEENGRGNFPPRFSGLQFPNYSSELNVNALELDDSALYLCASSSLILDTQYFGPGTRLTVL.

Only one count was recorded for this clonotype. CDR3 sequence: CASSLDPGGDYGYTF. In DNA, the CDR3 is TGTGCCAGCAGCTTAGACCCAGGGGGAGACTATGGCTACACCTTC. The V and J genes are TRBV7-2 and TRBJ1-2, with TRBD1 identical over 7 bases. This CDR3 region has 15 residues. Trimming removed 1 base from V and 3 bases from J; junction bases left unmatched: 5. Germline lookup yields CDR1 SGHTA and CDR2 FQGNSA.

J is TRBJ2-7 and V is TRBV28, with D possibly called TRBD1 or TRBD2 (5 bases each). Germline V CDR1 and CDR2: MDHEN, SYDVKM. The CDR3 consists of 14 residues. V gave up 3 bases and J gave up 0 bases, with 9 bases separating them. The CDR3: CASSLRGDSYEQYF. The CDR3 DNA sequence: TGTGCCAGCAGTTTGAGGGGCGACTCCTACGAGCAGTACTTC.

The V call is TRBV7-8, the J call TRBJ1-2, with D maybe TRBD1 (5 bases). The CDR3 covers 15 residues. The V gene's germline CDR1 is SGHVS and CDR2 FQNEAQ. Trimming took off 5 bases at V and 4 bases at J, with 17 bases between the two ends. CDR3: CASSPGTDDRYGYTF. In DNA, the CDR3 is TGTGCCAGCAGCCCCGGGACCGACGACCGCTATGGCTACACCTTC. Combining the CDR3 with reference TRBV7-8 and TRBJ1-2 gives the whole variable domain GAGVSQSPRYKVAKRGQDVALRCDPISGHVSLFWYQQALGQGPEFLTYFQNEAQLDKSGLPSDRFFAERPEGSVSTLKIQRTQQEDSAVYLCASSPGTDDRYGYTFGSGTRLTVV.

CDR3 in DNA: TGTGCCAGCAGCCAAGCGACAGGCGTATTCTTT. Its translation is CASSQATGVFF. The V call is TRBV3-1, the J call TRBJ1-1; possibly TRBD1 for D (6 bases). The CDR3 loop spans 11 amino acids. The V and J ends lost 1 base and 14 bases respectively, with 11 bases between them. Germline V gene lookup returns CDR1 LGHDT and CDR2 YNNKEL (reference sequence). Filled out from reference TRBV3-1 and TRBJ1-1, the complete variable domain reads DTAVSQTPKYLVTQMGNDKSIKCEQNLGHDTMYWYKQDSKKFLKIMFSYNNKELIINETVPNRFSPKSPDKAHLNLHINSLELGDSAVYFCASSQATGVFFGQGTRLTVV.

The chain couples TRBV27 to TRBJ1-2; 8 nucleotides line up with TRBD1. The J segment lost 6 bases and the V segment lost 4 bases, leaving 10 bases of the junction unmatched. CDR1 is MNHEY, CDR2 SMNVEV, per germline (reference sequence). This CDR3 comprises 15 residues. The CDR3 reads CASSSQDRALDGYTF. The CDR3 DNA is TGTGCCAGCAGTTCGCAGGACAGGGCTTTGGATGGCTACACCTTC.

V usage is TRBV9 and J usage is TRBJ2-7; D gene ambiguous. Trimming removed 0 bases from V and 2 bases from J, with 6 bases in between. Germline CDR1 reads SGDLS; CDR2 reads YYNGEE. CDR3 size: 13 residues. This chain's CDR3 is CASSVGLTYEQYF. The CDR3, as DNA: TGTGCCAGCAGCGTAGGTCTTACCTACGAGCAGTACTTC.

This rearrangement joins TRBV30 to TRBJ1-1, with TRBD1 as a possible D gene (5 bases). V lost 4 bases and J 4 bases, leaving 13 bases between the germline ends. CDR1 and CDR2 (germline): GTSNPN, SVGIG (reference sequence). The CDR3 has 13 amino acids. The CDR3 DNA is TGTGCCTGGATTCAGGGTACGGCCACTGAAGCTTTCTTT. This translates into CAWIQGTATEAFF.

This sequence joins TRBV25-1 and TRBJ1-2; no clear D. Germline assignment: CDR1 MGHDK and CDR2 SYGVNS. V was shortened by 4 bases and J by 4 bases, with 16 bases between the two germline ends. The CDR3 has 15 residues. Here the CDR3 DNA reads TGTGCCAGCAGTGCCACGAACCGAGAGGGCTATGGCTACACCTTC. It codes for CASSATNREGYGYTF.

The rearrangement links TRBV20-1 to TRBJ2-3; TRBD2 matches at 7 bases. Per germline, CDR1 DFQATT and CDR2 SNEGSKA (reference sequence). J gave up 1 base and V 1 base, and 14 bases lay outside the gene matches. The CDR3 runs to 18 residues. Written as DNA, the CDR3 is TGCAGTGCTAGAGTTACAAAAGGGGAGGGGCAGGGCACAGATACGCAGTATTTT. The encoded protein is CSARVTKGEGQGTDTQYF.

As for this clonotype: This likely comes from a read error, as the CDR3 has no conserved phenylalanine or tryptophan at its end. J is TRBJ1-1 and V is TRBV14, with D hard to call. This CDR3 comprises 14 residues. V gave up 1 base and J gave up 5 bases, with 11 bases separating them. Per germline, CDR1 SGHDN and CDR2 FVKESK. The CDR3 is CASSQVSGRTEAFL. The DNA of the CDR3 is TGTGCCAGCAGCCAAGTCTCGGGTAGGACTGAAGCTTTCCTT.

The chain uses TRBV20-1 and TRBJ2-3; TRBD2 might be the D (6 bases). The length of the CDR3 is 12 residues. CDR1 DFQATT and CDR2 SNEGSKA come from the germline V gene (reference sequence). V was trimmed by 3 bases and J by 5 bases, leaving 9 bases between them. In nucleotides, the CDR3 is TGCAGTGCTAGCGTCGGGGGAGATACGCAGTATTTT. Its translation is CSASVGGDTQYF.

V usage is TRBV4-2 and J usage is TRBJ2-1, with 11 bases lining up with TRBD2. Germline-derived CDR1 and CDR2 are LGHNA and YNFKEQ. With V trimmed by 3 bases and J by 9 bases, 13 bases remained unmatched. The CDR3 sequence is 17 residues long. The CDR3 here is CASSHGRLAGPLGEQFF. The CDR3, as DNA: TGTGCCAGCAGCCATGGCCGACTAGCGGGGCCCCTCGGTGAGCAGTTCTTC.